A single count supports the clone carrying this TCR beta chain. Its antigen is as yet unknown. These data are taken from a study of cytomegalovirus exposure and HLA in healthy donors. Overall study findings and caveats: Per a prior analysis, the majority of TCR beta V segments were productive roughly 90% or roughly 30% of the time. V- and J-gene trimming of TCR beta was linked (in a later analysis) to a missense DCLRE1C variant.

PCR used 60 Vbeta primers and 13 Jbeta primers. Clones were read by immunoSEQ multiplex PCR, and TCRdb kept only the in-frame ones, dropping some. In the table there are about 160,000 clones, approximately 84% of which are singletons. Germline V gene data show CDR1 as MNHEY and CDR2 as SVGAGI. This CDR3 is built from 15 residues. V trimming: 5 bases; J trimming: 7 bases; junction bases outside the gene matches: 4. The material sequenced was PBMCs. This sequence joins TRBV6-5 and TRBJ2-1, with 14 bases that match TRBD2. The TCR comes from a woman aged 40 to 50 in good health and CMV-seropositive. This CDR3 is CASSPGLAGVNEQFF. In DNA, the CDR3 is TGTGCCAGCAGTCCGGGACTAGCGGGGGTTAATGAGCAGTTCTTC.